A single sample is the source of the 15 T cell receptor beta chains below, sequenced in a study of Tregs in tolerant kidney transplant recipients. Generated by immunoSEQ multiplex PCR, the TCRdb table keeps only in-frame clones and is missing some. In the table there are more than 75,000 clones, 90% to 95% of which are singletons. The material was CD4+ T cells from blood, obtained before the transplant. These receptors came from a human donor who received a combined kidney and bone marrow transplant.

The chain combines TRBV7-9 with TRBJ2-7; D possibly corresponds to TRBD2 (6 bases). V lost 5 bases, J lost 2 bases, and 10 bases lay in between. CDR1 is SEHNR, CDR2 FQNEAQ, per germline (reference sequence). This CDR3 is 13 amino acids long. DNA for the CDR3: TGTGCCAGCAGCGTACTAGCTGCCTACGAGCAGTACTTC. The encoded protein is CASSVLAAYEQYF. The full variable domain, rest sourced from reference TRBV7-9 and TRBJ2-7, is DTGVSQNPRHKITKRGQNVTFRCDPISEHNRLYWYRQTLGQGPEFLTYFQNEAQLEKSRLLSDRFSAERPKGSFSTLEIQRTEQGDSAMYLCASSVLAAYEQYFGPGTRLTVT.

The V gene is TRBV15, the J gene TRBJ1-6, with TRBD1 identical over 10 bases. The CDR3 has 16 residues. V lost 3 bases to trimming and J lost 4 bases; unmatched junction nucleotides: 3. Per germline, CDR1 LNHNV and CDR2 YYDKDF (reference sequence). CDR3 DNA sequence: TGTGCCACCAGCAGGGGACAGGGGAAATATAATTCACCCCTCCACTTT. Its protein is CATSRGQGKYNSPLHF.

The rearrangement links TRBV9 to TRBJ1-2, with D perhaps TRBD1 (5 bases). From germline, CDR1 is SGDLS and CDR2 YYNGEE. The CDR3 extends over 13 amino acids. Between the trimmed V and J ends, which lost 3 bases and 4 bases, there was a span of 10 bases. CDR3: CASSGTGGYGYTF. The CDR3 nucleotides are TGTGCCAGCAGCGGTACAGGCGGCTATGGCTACACCTTC.

The chain uses TRBV29-1 and TRBJ2-5, with 10 bases matching TRBD2. Germline V CDR1 and CDR2: SQVTM, ANQGSEA. V lost 5 bases, J lost 2 bases, and 2 bases stayed unmatched. The CDR3 has 13 amino acids. As DNA, the CDR3 is TGCAGCGTTCAACTAGCGGGACAAGAGACCCAGTACTTC. As protein: CSVQLAGQETQYF.

This chain uses TRBV6-5 with TRBJ2-2; tentative D call: TRBD2 (7 bases). The V end was cut by 3 bases, the J end by 6 bases, with 17 bases between. The germline V gene has CDR1 MNHEY and CDR2 SVGAGI. This CDR3 is built from 16 residues. CDR3 amino acids: CASSYLGGELPGELFF. The DNA for the CDR3 is TGTGCCAGCAGTTATTTAGGGGGGGAATTGCCCGGGGAGCTGTTTTTT.

The V and J genes are TRBV11-3 and TRBJ2-6, with D uncertain. Germline loops: CDR1 SGHNT, CDR2 YENEEA. The CDR3 spans 17 residues. Trimming shortened V by 3 bases and J by 3 bases, and 15 bases separated the two germline ends. The CDR3 bases are TGTGCCAGCAGCTTTTCTCCCTCTATTAGTGGGGCCAACGTCCTGACTTTC. Its translation is CASSFSPSISGANVLTF. Based on the CDR3 plus reference TRBV11-3 and TRBJ2-6, the full variable domain is EAGVVQSPRYKIIEKKQPVAFWCNPISGHNTLYWYLQNLGQGPELLIRYENEEAVDDSQLPKDRFSAERLKGVDSTLKIQPAELGDSAVYLCASSFSPSISGANVLTFGAGSRLTVL.

CDR3 nucleotides: TGTGCCAGCAGCCCGCCAGGCAACTCCTACAATGAGCAGTTCTTC. Its translation is CASSPPGNSYNEQFF. This chain uses TRBV7-9 with TRBJ2-1; D ambiguous. Trimming removed 5 bases from V and 0 bases from J, with 11 bases in between. The CDR3 has 15 amino acids. Germline lookup yields CDR1 SEHNR and CDR2 FQNEAQ (reference sequence).

Here the CDR3 DNA reads TGTGCCAGCAGTTATCTCGGACAGGGGTATTCACCCCTCCACTTT. This encodes CASSYLGQGYSPLHF. The chain has TRBV6-5 and TRBJ1-6; 9 nucleotides agree with TRBD1. Germline V gives CDR1 MNHEY, CDR2 SVGAGI. The CDR3 contains 15 residues. Trimming removed 3 bases from V and 8 bases from J; junction bases left unmatched: 5.

The rearrangement links TRBV6-5 to TRBJ2-3; 7 nucleotides agree with TRBD2. From germline, CDR1 is MNHEY and CDR2 SVGAGI. The trim removed 4 bases at V and 4 bases at J, leaving 8 bases unmatched. CDR3 length: 15 residues. This CDR3 reads CASSSLAESSDTQYF. Here the CDR3 DNA reads TGTGCCAGCAGTTCTCTAGCGGAGTCATCAGATACGCAGTATTTT.

The chain couples TRBV14 to TRBJ2-1; TRBD1 might be the D (5 bases). This CDR3 contains 16 residues. Germline loops: CDR1 SGHDN, CDR2 FVKESK. V lost 6 bases and J lost 0, with 15 bases in between. CDR3 nucleotides: TGTGCCAGCAGGCGCTCAGACAGCTACTCCTACAATGAGCAGTTCTTC. It encodes CASRRSDSYSYNEQFF. The full variable domain, rest sourced from reference TRBV14 and TRBJ2-1, is EAGVTQFPSHSVIEKGQTVTLRCDPISGHDNLYWYRRVMGKEIKFLLHFVKESKQDESGMPNNRFLAERTGGTYSTLKVQPAELEDSGVYFCASRRSDSYSYNEQFFGPGTRLTVL.

The chain joins TRBV7-2 to TRBJ2-7; 9 nucleotides match TRBD2. After removal of 1 base from V and 3 bases from J, the junction contained 7 bases not matched to a gene. From germline, CDR1 is SGHTA and CDR2 FQGNSA. The CDR3 is 16 residues long. The CDR3 sequence is CASSLEGTSLIYEQYF. The CDR3 DNA reads as TGTGCCAGCAGCTTAGAAGGGACTAGCCTAATCTACGAGCAGTACTTC.

This clone was counted a single time. This chain uses TRBV11-3 with TRBJ2-2, with 7 bases matching TRBD2. The ends lost 3 bases at V and 8 bases at J; junction bases unmatched: 6. The CDR3 is made up of 14 amino acids. CDR1 SGHNT and CDR2 YENEEA come from the germline V gene. CDR3 amino acids: CASSFTSASGELFF. CDR3 coding DNA: TGTGCCAGCAGCTTTACTAGCGCATCGGGGGAGCTGTTTTTT.

The chain employs TRBV6-5 and TRBJ2-7; 7 nucleotides align to TRBD2. The V gene end was trimmed by 11 bases and the J gene end by 2 bases; junction bases not matched to a gene: 3. Germline CDR1 MNHEY, CDR2 SVGAGI. This CDR3 comprises 11 residues. CDR3 in DNA: TGTGCCGCTAGCGGACCCTACGAGCAGTACTTC. It yields the protein CAASGPYEQYF.

The V gene is TRBV18, the J gene TRBJ1-4; D gene unclear. CDR1 and CDR2 from the germline V gene are KGHSH and LQKENI. Trimming took 3 bases from V and 7 from J, leaving 12 bases between them. The CDR3 sequence is 14 residues long. This chain's CDR3 is CASSPPRGSEKLFF. The CDR3 DNA is TGTGCCAGCTCACCCCCAAGAGGGAGTGAAAAACTGTTTTTT.

The CDR3 region has the DNA TGTGCCAGCAGTGTGAAGCGGGGAGGCACCGGGGAGCTGTTTTTT. It encodes CASSVKRGGTGELFF. The J gene is TRBJ2-2, the V gene TRBV7-3; 7 bases are a match to TRBD2. J gave up 4 bases and V 6 bases, and 8 bases lay outside the gene matches. The germline CDR1 and CDR2 sequences are SGHTA and FQGTGA. The CDR3 is 15 residues long.